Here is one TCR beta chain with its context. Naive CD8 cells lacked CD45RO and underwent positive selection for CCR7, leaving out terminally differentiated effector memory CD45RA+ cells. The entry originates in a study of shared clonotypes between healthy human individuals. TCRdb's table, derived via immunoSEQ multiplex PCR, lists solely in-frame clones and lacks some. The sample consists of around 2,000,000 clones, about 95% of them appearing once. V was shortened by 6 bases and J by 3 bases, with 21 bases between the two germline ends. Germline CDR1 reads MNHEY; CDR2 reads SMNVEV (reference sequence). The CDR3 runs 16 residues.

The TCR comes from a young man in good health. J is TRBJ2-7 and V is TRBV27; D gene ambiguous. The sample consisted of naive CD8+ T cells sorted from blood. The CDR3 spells CASSIGPPPANYEQYF. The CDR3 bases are TGTGCCAGCAGCATAGGCCCCCCGCCAGCTAACTACGAGCAGTACTTC.